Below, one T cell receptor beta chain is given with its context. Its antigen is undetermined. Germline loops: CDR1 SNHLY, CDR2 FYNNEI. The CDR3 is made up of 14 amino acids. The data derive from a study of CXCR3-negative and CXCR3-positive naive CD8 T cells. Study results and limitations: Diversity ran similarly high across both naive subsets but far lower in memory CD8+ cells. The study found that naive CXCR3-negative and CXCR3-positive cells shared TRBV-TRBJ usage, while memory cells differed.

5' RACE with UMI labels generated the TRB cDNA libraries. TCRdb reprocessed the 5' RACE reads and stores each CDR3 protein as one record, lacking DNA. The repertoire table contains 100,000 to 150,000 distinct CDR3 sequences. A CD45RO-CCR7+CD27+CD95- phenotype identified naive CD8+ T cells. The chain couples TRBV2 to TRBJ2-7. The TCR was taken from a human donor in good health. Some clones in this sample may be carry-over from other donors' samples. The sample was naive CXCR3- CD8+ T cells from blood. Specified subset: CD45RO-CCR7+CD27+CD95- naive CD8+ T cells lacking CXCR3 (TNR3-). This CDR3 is CASRWDPPSSEQYF. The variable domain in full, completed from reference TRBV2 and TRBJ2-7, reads EPEVTQTPSHQVTQMGQEVILRCVPISNHLYFYWYRQILGQKVEFLVSFYNNEISEKSEIFDDQFSVERPDGSNFTLKIRSTKLEDSAMYFCASRWDPPSSEQYFGPGTRLTVT.